The subject of this entry is one T cell receptor beta chain. Its target is not known. TCRdb's table, derived via immunoSEQ multiplex PCR, lists solely in-frame clones and lacks some. The table has approximately 120,000 clones, around 85% seen once. This sample stems from a study of T cell responses to AZD1222 COVID-19 vaccine. General study findings and limits: The sample set comprised mostly white British donors with more females, and clonal diversity was possibly underestimated. Recipients of AZD1222 seropositive at baseline numbered only 6 or 7.

Pooling covered second doses at about 4 or about 12 weeks. This TCR was sampled from an adult who received the AZD1222 COVID-19 vaccine. The sequencing used peripheral blood, collected 28 days after the second AZD1222 dose.

The CDR3 protein is CASRQPIHNYGYTF. Here the CDR3 DNA reads TGTGCCAGTCGACAACCTATCCACAACTATGGCTACACCTTC. The V gene is TRBV19, the J gene TRBJ1-2; D is uncertain. Trimming took off 8 bases at V and 2 bases at J, with 15 bases between the two ends. Germline V CDR1 and CDR2: LNHDA, SQIVND (reference sequence). The CDR3 runs to 14 residues.